This is a list of T cell receptor beta chains from one sample in a study of blood T cell repertoires in COVID-19. Generated by immunoSEQ multiplex PCR, the TCRdb table keeps only in-frame clones and is missing some. The table lists tens of thousands of clones, around 80% of them singletons. Sequencing input: peripheral blood. These receptors all come from an older woman with acute or convalescent COVID-19. CDR3s include the opening cysteine and the closing phenylalanine or tryptophan. The order of the fields is J gene, V gene, D gene, clone size, CDR3 DNA, CDR3 protein. D genes are given only for firm matches. A clone size is listed for some rows: how often the clone was seen (once, few, many), or a class if it is expanded.

TRBJ2-1 | TRBV4-2 | TRBD2 | - | TGTGCCAGCAGCCAGGACCCCCTTGGCGGGGGGGCAAATGAGCAGTTCTTC | CASSQDPLGGGANEQFF
TRBJ2-5 | TRBV15 | TRBD2 | - | TGTGCCACCAGCAGAGATAGCGGGGCCCCAGAGACCCAGTACTTC | CATSRDSGAPETQYF
TRBJ2-2 | TRBV5-1 | - | few | TGCGCCAGCACTTGGAGGGGTCTGAACACCGGGGAGCTGTTTTTT | CASTWRGLNTGELFF
TRBJ1-1 | TRBV2 | - | - | TGTGCCAGCATCTTTGACAGCCCCACTGAAGCTTTCTTT | CASIFDSPTEAFF
TRBJ1-1 | TRBV11-2 | - | - | TGTGCCAGCAGCTTAATGATTGGGGAGGGTTTCTTT | CASSLMIGEGFF
TRBJ1-1 | TRBV3-1/TRBV3-2 | - | - | TGTGCCAGCAGCCCGGGGAGGGGTGAACCTTTCTTT | CASSPGRGEPFF
TRBJ2-3 | TRBV9 | - | - | TGTGCCAGCAACCTGCAGGACAGCCCAAACACAGATACGCAGTATTTT | CASNLQDSPNTDTQYF
TRBJ2-5 | TRBV13 | TRBD2 | - | TGTGCCAGCAGCTCCGGACTAGGTCCCAAGACCCAGTACTTC | CASSSGLGPKTQYF
TRBJ1-3 | TRBV6-5 | - | - | TGTGCCAGCAGTCTTCGGACTCCCGCCAAGGGCACCATATATTTT | CASSLRTPAKGTIYF
TRBJ1-1 | TRBV30 | - | - | TGTGCCTGGAGTATAGACAGTAACACTGAAGCTTTCTTT | CAWSIDSNTEAFF
TRBJ2-3 | TRBV29-1 | - | - | TGCAGCGTTGGAACGGACTCCACCCGCACAGATACGCAGTATTTT | CSVGTDSTRTDTQYF
TRBJ2-3 | TRBV9 | - | - | TGTGCCAGCAGCGTAGCAAGTACTGGCACAGATACGCAGTATTTT | CASSVASTGTDTQYF
TRBJ2-7 | TRBV4-2 | - | - | TGTGCCAGCAGCCAAGCATCAGGGGCGGGCGAGCAGTACTTC | CASSQASGAGEQYF
TRBJ2-4 | TRBV10-3 | - | once | TGTGCCATCAGTGAGTCGAAATTAGTTCTAGCCAAAAACATTCAGTACTTC | CAISESKLVLAKNIQYF
TRBJ1-2 | TRBV7-9 | - | - | TGTGCCAGCAGCCCCGACAACACCTATGGCTACACCTTC | CASSPDNTYGYTF
TRBJ2-1 | TRBV27 | TRBD2 | - | TGTGCCAGCAATCTGGCGGGGGGGCACTACAATGAGCAGTTCTTC | CASNLAGGHYNEQFF
TRBJ1-5 | TRBV12-2 | - | - | TGTGCAAGTCGGAAGGGGCAGCCCCAGCATTTT | CASRKGQPQHF
TRBJ2-2 | TRBV14 | - | - | TGTGCCAGCAGCCAAAGGACAACAGGGTCCGGGGAGCTGTTTTTT | CASSQRTTGSGELFF
TRBJ2-3 | TRBV4-3 | - | once | TGCGCCAGCAGCCAAGAAGGCTTGGGACTCACCCGCCCAGATACGCAGTATTTT | CASSQEGLGLTRPDTQYF
TRBJ2-2 | TRBV12-5 | - | once | TGTGCTAGTGGTTTGGTATGGGGGGAACCCGGGGAGCTGTTTTTT | CASGLVWGEPGELFF
TRBJ2-1 | TRBV2 | - | - | TGTGCCAGCACCCCCCTCGGCGGGCCGGCCAATGAGCAGTTCTTC | CASTPLGGPANEQFF
TRBJ1-4 | TRBV6-6 | TRBD1 | - | TGTGCCAGCAGTTACTGGGGACAGGGGGAGGAAAAACTGTTTTTT | CASSYWGQGEEKLFF
TRBJ1-1 | TRBV6-5 | - | - | TGTGCCAGCAGTTACCAGGACAGAATTAACACTGAAGCTTTCTTT | CASSYQDRINTEAFF
TRBJ2-2 | TRBV11-2 | - | - | TGTGCCAGCAGACGGGGGACCGGGGAGCTGTTTTTT | CASRRGTGELFF